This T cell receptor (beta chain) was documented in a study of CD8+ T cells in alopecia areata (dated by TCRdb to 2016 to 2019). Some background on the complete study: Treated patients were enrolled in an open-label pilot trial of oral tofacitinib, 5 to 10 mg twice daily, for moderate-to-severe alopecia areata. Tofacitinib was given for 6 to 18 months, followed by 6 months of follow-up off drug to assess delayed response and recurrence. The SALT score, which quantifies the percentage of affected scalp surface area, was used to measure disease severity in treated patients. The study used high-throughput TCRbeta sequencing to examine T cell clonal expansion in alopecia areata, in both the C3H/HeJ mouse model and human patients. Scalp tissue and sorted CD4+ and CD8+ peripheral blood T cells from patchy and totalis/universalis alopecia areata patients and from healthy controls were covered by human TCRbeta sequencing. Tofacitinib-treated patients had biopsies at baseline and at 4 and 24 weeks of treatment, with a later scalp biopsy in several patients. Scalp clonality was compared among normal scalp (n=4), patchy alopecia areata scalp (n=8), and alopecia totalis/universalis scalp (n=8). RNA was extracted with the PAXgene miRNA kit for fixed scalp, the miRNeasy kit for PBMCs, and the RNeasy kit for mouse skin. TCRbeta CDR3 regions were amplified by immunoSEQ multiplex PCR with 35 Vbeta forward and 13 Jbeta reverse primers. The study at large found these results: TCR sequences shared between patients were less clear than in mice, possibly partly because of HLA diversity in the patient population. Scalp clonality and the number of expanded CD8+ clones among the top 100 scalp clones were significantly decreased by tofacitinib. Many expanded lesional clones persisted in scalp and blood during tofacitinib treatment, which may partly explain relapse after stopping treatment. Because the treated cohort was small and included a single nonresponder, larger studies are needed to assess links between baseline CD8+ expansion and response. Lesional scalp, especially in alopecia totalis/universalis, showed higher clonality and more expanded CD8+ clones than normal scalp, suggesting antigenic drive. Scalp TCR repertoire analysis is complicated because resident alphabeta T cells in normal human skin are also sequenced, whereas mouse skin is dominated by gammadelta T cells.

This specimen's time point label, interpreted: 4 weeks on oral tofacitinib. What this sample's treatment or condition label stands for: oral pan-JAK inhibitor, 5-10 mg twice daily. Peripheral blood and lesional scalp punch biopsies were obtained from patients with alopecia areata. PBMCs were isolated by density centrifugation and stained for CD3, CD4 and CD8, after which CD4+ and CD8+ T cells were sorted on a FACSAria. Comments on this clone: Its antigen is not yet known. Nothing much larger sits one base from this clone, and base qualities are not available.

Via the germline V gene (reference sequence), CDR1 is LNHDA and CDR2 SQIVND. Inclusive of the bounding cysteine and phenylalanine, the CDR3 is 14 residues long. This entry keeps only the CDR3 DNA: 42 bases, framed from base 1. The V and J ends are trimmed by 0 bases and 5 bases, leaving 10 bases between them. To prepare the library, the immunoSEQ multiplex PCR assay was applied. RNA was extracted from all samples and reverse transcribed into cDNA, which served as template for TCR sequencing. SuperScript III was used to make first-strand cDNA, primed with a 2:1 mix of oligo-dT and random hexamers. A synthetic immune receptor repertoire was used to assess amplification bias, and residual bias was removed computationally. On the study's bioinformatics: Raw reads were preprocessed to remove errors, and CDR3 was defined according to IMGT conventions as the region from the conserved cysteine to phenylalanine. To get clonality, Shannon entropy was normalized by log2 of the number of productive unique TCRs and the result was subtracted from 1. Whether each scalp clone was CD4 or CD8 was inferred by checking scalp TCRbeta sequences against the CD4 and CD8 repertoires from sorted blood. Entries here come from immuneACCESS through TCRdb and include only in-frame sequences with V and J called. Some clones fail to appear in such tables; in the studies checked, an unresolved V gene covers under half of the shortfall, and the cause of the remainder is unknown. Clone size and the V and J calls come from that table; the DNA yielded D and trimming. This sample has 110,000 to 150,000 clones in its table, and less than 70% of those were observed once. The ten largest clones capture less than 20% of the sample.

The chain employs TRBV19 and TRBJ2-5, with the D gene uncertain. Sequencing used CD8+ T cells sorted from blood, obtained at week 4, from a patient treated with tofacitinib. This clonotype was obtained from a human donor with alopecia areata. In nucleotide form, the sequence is TGTGCCAGTAGTATAGATTCCGCCAGGGAGACCCAGTACTTC. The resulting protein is CASSIDSARETQYF. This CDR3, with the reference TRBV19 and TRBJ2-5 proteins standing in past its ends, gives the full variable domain DGGITQSPKYLFRKEGQNVTLSCEQNLNHDAMYWYRQDPGQGLRLIYYSQIVNDFQKGDIAEGYSVSREKKESFPLTVTSAQKNPTAFYLCASSIDSARETQYFGPGTRLLVL.